Listed below are T cell receptor beta chains from one sample, sequenced in a study of blood T cell repertoires in COVID-19. The repertoire was sequenced with immunoSEQ multiplex PCR; TCRdb's copy has only in-frame clones and lacks some. The sample lists roughly 250,000 clones; approximately 85% were seen once. The sample taken for sequencing was peripheral blood. These receptors all stem from a human donor with COVID-19, enrolled during active disease. The donor label of this sample is uncertain. The conserved cysteine and the conserved F or W are not part of the CDR3 here. Fields, in order: V gene, CDR3 length, J gene, CDR3 protein.

V gene: TRBV28
CDR3 length: 12
J gene: TRBJ1-1
CDR3 protein: ASRSPGWDTEAF

V gene: TRBV16
CDR3 length: 15
J gene: TRBJ1-6
CDR3 protein: ASSLGPPGGYNSPLH

V gene: TRBV29-1
CDR3 length: 11
J gene: TRBJ1-4
CDR3 protein: SGRRQGDEKLF

V gene: TRBV19
CDR3 length: 12
J gene: TRBJ2-2
CDR3 protein: ASRWDRNTGELF

V gene: TRBV12-3/TRBV12-4
CDR3 length: 11
J gene: TRBJ1-2
CDR3 protein: ASSLWAGSGYT

V gene: TRBV12-3/TRBV12-4
CDR3 length: 11
J gene: TRBJ2-7
CDR3 protein: ASTGRTGFEQY

V gene: TRBV6-6
CDR3 length: 12
J gene: TRBJ2-5
CDR3 protein: ASSYPGQRETQY

V gene: TRBV7-3
CDR3 length: 12
J gene: TRBJ2-1
CDR3 protein: ASSQGNSYNEQF

V gene: TRBV11-2
CDR3 length: 10
J gene: TRBJ2-7
CDR3 protein: ASSYRTSRQY

V gene: TRBV28
CDR3 length: 13
J gene: TRBJ1-1
CDR3 protein: ASRPTGGAPTEAF

V gene: TRBV28
CDR3 length: 8
J gene: TRBJ1-2
CDR3 protein: ASSHNGYT

V gene: TRBV2
CDR3 length: 13
J gene: TRBJ2-2
CDR3 protein: ASSEASGYTGELF

V gene: TRBV5-6
CDR3 length: 13
J gene: TRBJ2-1
CDR3 protein: ASSLGSGGVGEQF

V gene: TRBV7-9
CDR3 length: 12
J gene: TRBJ2-5
CDR3 protein: ASSWGLLQETQY

V gene: TRBV10-1
CDR3 length: 13
J gene: TRBJ2-5
CDR3 protein: ASSESTGGQETQY

V gene: TRBV11-3
CDR3 length: 12
J gene: TRBJ2-1
CDR3 protein: ASSLRQQGVEQF

V gene: TRBV14
CDR3 length: 13
J gene: TRBJ1-3
CDR3 protein: ASSQDLPVGNTIY

V gene: TRBV10-3
CDR3 length: 14
J gene: TRBJ1-5
CDR3 protein: AISGGGRYSNQPQH

V gene: TRBV29-1
CDR3 length: 12
J gene: TRBJ1-1
CDR3 protein: SAYRVGMNTEAF

V gene: TRBV12-2
CDR3 length: 21
J gene: TRBJ2-5
CDR3 protein: ASRLDGPILSGRSGGYQETQY

V gene: TRBV7-9
CDR3 length: 10
J gene: TRBJ1-1
CDR3 protein: ASSLDRGPAF

V gene: TRBV18
CDR3 length: 15
J gene: TRBJ2-7
CDR3 protein: ASSPGLAGRSSYEQY

V gene: TRBV24-1
CDR3 length: 14
J gene: TRBJ2-3
CDR3 protein: ATSPHGSGNTDTQY

V gene: TRBV19
CDR3 length: 14
J gene: TRBJ2-1
CDR3 protein: ASSANPGTGVNEQF

V gene: TRBV19
CDR3 length: 15
J gene: TRBJ2-2
CDR3 protein: ASTRLGLAVNTGELF

V gene: TRBV28
CDR3 length: 10
J gene: TRBJ1-2
CDR3 protein: ASGYRGPGYT

V gene: TRBV30
CDR3 length: 12
J gene: TRBJ1-2
CDR3 protein: AWKRQDGVYGYT

V gene: TRBV28
CDR3 length: 16
J gene: TRBJ2-3
CDR3 protein: ASSSSREWAGKRDTQY

V gene: TRBV6-6
CDR3 length: 13
J gene: TRBJ1-3
CDR3 protein: ASSPGTASGNTIY

V gene: TRBV6-5
CDR3 length: 11
J gene: TRBJ2-7
CDR3 protein: ASSFGSMYEQY

V gene: TRBV7-9
CDR3 length: 12
J gene: TRBJ2-7
CDR3 protein: ASSQDLWTYEQY

V gene: TRBV6-6
CDR3 length: 14
J gene: TRBJ1-5
CDR3 protein: ASLTPGQRKNQPQH

V gene: TRBV15
CDR3 length: 12
J gene: TRBJ1-5
CDR3 protein: ATSRELQGKPQH

V gene: TRBV18
CDR3 length: 11
J gene: TRBJ1-2
CDR3 protein: ASSPAGFGGYT

V gene: TRBV10-3
CDR3 length: 12
J gene: TRBJ2-3
CDR3 protein: AISERQSTDTQY

V gene: TRBV7-2
CDR3 length: 12
J gene: TRBJ2-4
CDR3 protein: ASSSPTAGNIQY

V gene: TRBV6-5
CDR3 length: 13
J gene: TRBJ1-3
CDR3 protein: ASSPDRDSGNTIY

V gene: TRBV14
CDR3 length: 14
J gene: TRBJ2-3
CDR3 protein: ASSVSGRWGTDTQY

V gene: TRBV6-6
CDR3 length: 14
J gene: TRBJ2-1
CDR3 protein: ASSYSRGSTFNEQF

V gene: TRBV12-3/TRBV12-4
CDR3 length: 11
J gene: TRBJ1-1
CDR3 protein: ASTRTGTTEAF

V gene: TRBV6-5
CDR3 length: 12
J gene: TRBJ1-5
CDR3 protein: ASSRGVGNQPQH

V gene: TRBV3-1/TRBV3-2
CDR3 length: 16
J gene: TRBJ1-2
CDR3 protein: ASSQVGGADRSDGGYT

V gene: TRBV5-1
CDR3 length: 13
J gene: TRBJ1-1
CDR3 protein: ASSLGTQGGTEAF

V gene: TRBV9
CDR3 length: 14
J gene: TRBJ2-3
CDR3 protein: ASSVAGLATRDTQY

V gene: TRBV30
CDR3 length: 11
J gene: TRBJ1-3
CDR3 protein: AAQLSSGNTIY

V gene: TRBV5-1
CDR3 length: 14
J gene: TRBJ2-1
CDR3 protein: ASSPDQGLLGNEQF